A single sample gave rise to the 18 T cell receptor beta chains below, sequenced in a study of blood T cell repertoires in COVID-19. TCRdb's copy holds only in-frame clones and misses some; the assay was immunoSEQ multiplex PCR. The table includes over 200,000 clones, 80% to 90% detected once. The sequenced sample was PBMCs or T cells enriched from blood (not recorded which). The source of these receptors is a woman aged 45-65 years in a cohort exposed to, infected with or recovered from COVID-19 (not recorded which).

Turning to this clone: The sample contains more than one DNA sequence encoding this CDR3. J is TRBJ2-5 and V is TRBV5-4, with TRBD2 matching over 15 bases. V trimming: 4 bases; J trimming: 5 bases; junction bases outside the gene matches: 9. In germline, CDR1 is SGHNT, CDR2 YYREEE (reference sequence). The CDR3 sequence is 17 residues long. In nucleotides, the CDR3 is TGTGCCAGCAGCCCCGGACTAGCGGGGGGGCCGGAGGAGACCCAGTACTTC. This sequence encodes CASSPGLAGGPEETQYF.

The rearrangement joins TRBV7-2 to TRBJ1-2; possibly TRBD1 for D (6 bases). The CDR3 covers 13 residues. V was cut by 0 bases and J by 5 bases, with 7 bases left in between. Germline CDR1 and CDR2: SGHTA and FQGNSA. The CDR3 nucleotides read TGTGCCAGCAGCTTAGCGGACAGATATGGCTACACCTTC. Translation: CASSLADRYGYTF.

The CDR3 sequence: CASSAGTGNQPQHF. CDR3 coding DNA: TGCGCCAGCAGCGCGGGGACAGGCAATCAGCCCCAGCATTTT. The chain joins TRBV5-1 to TRBJ1-5; 7 bases fit TRBD1. The V and J ends lost 4 bases and 2 bases, in that order; junction bases with no gene match: 3. The germline CDR1 and CDR2 sequences are SGHRS and YFSETQ. This CDR3 is 14 amino acids long. Supplemented by reference TRBV5-1 and TRBJ1-5, the full variable domain reads KAGVTQTPRYLIKTRGQQVTLSCSPISGHRSVSWYQQTPGQGLQFLFEYFSETQRNKGNFPGRFSGRQFSNSRSEMNVSTLELGDSALYLCASSAGTGNQPQHFGDGTRLSIL.

The chain is built from TRBV4-3 and TRBJ1-1, with D maybe TRBD1 (6 bases). V was shortened by 0 bases and J by 7 bases, with 12 bases between the two germline ends. Per germline, CDR1 LGHNA and CDR2 YSLEER. The length of the CDR3 is 14 residues. The CDR3 DNA is TGCGCCAGCAGCCAAGATCTGTTACAGGGTGAAGCTTTCTTT. Translation: CASSQDLLQGEAFF.

This rearrangement joins TRBV5-1 to TRBJ1-4; the match to TRBD1 covers 9 bases. Germline V lookup: CDR1 SGHRS, CDR2 YFSETQ. CDR3 length: 16 amino acids. Unmatched junction bases numbered 8, after V lost 4 bases and J lost 4 bases. The DNA for the CDR3 is TGCGCCAGCAGCCGGGGCACAGGGGGCCGTAATGAAAAACTGTTTTTT. Its translation: CASSRGTGGRNEKLFF.

The V and J genes are TRBV7-2 and TRBJ2-7, with 15 bases fitting TRBD2. Germline V gene data show CDR1 as SGHTA and CDR2 as FQGNSA. V dropped 5 bases and J dropped 4; count of bases not matched to a gene: 9. CDR3 length: 17 amino acids. The DNA for the CDR3 is TGTGCCAGCAGCGGGGACCACGGGACTAGCGGGGGGTACGAGCAGTACTTC. As protein: CASSGDHGTSGGYEQYF.

The gene calls are TRBV6-5 and TRBJ2-5; D possibly corresponds to TRBD2 (5 bases). The germline CDR1 and CDR2 sequences are MNHEY and SVGAGI. Trimming removed 2 bases from V and 6 bases from J, with 13 bases in between. This CDR3 comprises 14 residues. The CDR3 loop reads CASSYAASLQTQYF. The CDR3 DNA reads as TGTGCCAGCAGTTACGCGGCTAGCTTACAGACCCAGTACTTC.

The chain employs TRBV6-5 and TRBJ2-1, with 10 nucleotides matching TRBD1. V dropped 7 bases and J dropped 10; count of bases not matched to a gene: 13. CDR3 length: 15 residues. The germline CDR1 and CDR2 sequences are MNHEY and SVGAGI. The CDR3 sequence: CASNFGTGAREEQFF. CDR3 coding DNA: TGTGCCAGCAACTTTGGGACAGGGGCCCGTGAGGAGCAGTTCTTC.

V usage is TRBV10-3 and J usage is TRBJ1-5; D may be TRBD1 (6 bases). CDR1 and CDR2 (germline): ENHRY, SYGVKD. CDR3 length: 16 amino acids. V lost 4 bases to trimming and J lost 0 bases, with 13 bases between them. This CDR3 is CAISAQGALSNQPQHF. Written as DNA, the CDR3 is TGTGCCATCAGTGCACAGGGTGCCCTTAGCAATCAGCCCCAGCATTTT.

The chain recombines TRBV6-2 or TRBV6-3 with TRBJ2-2, with 7 bases fitting TRBD1. V gave up 5 bases and J gave up 6 bases; unmatched junction bases: 3. The V gene's germline CDR1 is MNHEY and CDR2 SVGEGT. The CDR3 loop spans 13 amino acids. CDR3 coding DNA: TGTGCCAGCAGTCGACAGGGCGCCGGGGAGCTGTTTTTT. It is translated as CASSRQGAGELFF.

V is TRBV7-2 and J is TRBJ1-3, with a weak D call TRBD1 (5 bases). Germline V gene data show CDR1 as SGHTA and CDR2 as FQGNSA. This CDR3 spans 18 amino acids. Trimming removed 2 bases from V and 4 bases from J, with 21 bases in between. The CDR3 nucleotides read TGTGCCAGCAGCTTAAGGGGTGGGGCAGAAGTATCCGGAAACACCATATATTTT. It is translated as CASSLRGGAEVSGNTIYF. The whole variable domain, remainder taken from reference TRBV7-2 and TRBJ1-3, is GAGVSQSPSNKVTEKGKDVELRCDPISGHTALYWYRQSLGQGLEFLIYFQGNSAPDKSGLPSDRFSAERTGGSVSTLTIQRTQQEDSAVYLCASSLRGGAEVSGNTIYFGEGSWLTVV.

The rearrangement joins TRBV5-5 to TRBJ2-7, with no clear D. This CDR3 is built from 14 residues. V was shortened by 0 bases and J by 5 bases, with 12 bases between the two germline ends. Germline lookup yields CDR1 SGHKS and CDR2 YYEKEE (reference sequence). CDR3 DNA: TGTGCCAGCAGCTTGGTGGCGGTCTTGGACGAGCAGTACTTC. Protein sequence: CASSLVAVLDEQYF.

The chain joins TRBV18 to TRBJ1-2, with 10 bases identical to TRBD1. J was trimmed by 10 bases and V by 4 bases; bases with no gene match: 3. The length of the CDR3 is 12 residues. Per germline, CDR1 KGHSH and CDR2 LQKENI. Here the CDR3 reads CASSRDRGLYTF. CDR3 coding DNA: TGTGCCAGCTCACGGGACAGGGGACTCTACACCTTC.

V gene TRBV9 combines with J gene TRBJ1-1, with D perhaps matching TRBD1 (5 bases). From germline, CDR1 is SGDLS and CDR2 YYNGEE. CDR3 size: 13 residues. V was clipped by 3 bases and J by 3 bases, with 9 bases between them. The CDR3 bases are TGTGCCAGCAGCGAGGGGCGGTACACTGAAGCTTTCTTT. This encodes CASSEGRYTEAFF.

The CDR3 region is CASSLRGLAGGTDTQYF. The DNA for the CDR3 is TGTGCCAGCAGTTTGCGGGGACTAGCGGGGGGCACAGATACGCAGTATTTT. This rearrangement joins TRBV27 to TRBJ2-3; 14 nucleotides match TRBD2. V dropped 3 bases and J dropped 1; count of bases not matched to a gene: 3. From germline, CDR1 is MNHEY and CDR2 SMNVEV (reference sequence). This CDR3 is 17 amino acids long.

The genes are TRBV4-1 and TRBJ2-1; possibly TRBD2 for D (5 bases). This CDR3 is 16 amino acids long. V was cut by 7 bases and J by 4 bases, with 20 bases left in between. CDR1 and CDR2 from the germline V gene are MGHRA and YSYEKL. CDR3 in DNA: TGCGCCAGCAAACTCGGGGAAGCCACCGCTTACAATGAGCAGTTCTTC. Translated, it gives CASKLGEATAYNEQFF.

This chain joins TRBV5-1 and TRBJ2-3; possibly TRBD2 for D (6 bases). This CDR3 region has 16 residues. Germline V gene sequence: CDR1 SGHRS, CDR2 YFSETQ. V was pared by 6 bases and J by 2 bases, with 19 bases between. This CDR3 is CASTTGRDLLTDTQYF. CDR3 DNA sequence: TGCGCCAGCACCACCGGCAGGGACTTACTCACAGATACGCAGTATTTT.

In nucleotides, the CDR3 is TGTGCCATCAAGGGGCTCGGGGATACGCAGTATTTT. This codes for CAIKGLGDTQYF. This sequence joins TRBV10-3 and TRBJ2-3; possible D gene TRBD1, 5 bases. Deletions cut 7 bases from V and 6 bases from J, with 11 bases between. In germline, CDR1 is ENHRY, CDR2 SYGVKD. The CDR3 runs to 12 residues.